The 9 T cell receptor beta chains listed next were all sequenced from one sample in a study of blood T cell repertoires in COVID-19. Generated by immunoSEQ multiplex PCR, the TCRdb table keeps only in-frame clones and is missing some. The sample yields about 220,000 clones, 65% to 85% seen once. Sequenced sample: peripheral blood. All receptors derive from a woman aged 55 to 70 with acute or convalescent COVID-19.

The rearrangement links TRBV7-6 to TRBJ1-1; D is ambiguous. Trimming left V 1 base short and J 7 bases short, with 13 bases between. Germline CDR1 and CDR2: SGHVS and FNYEAQ. This CDR3 comprises 14 residues. CDR3 protein: CASSLGGGSGEAFF. CDR3 nucleotide sequence: TGTGCCAGCAGCTTAGGCGGAGGTTCAGGTGAAGCTTTCTTT.

This clone was seen only a few times. The chain couples TRBV5-1 to TRBJ1-1, with 7 bases that match TRBD1. The CDR3 spans 14 residues. The junction had 10 bases not matched to a gene; V was cut back by 4 bases and J by 7 bases. Germline lookup yields CDR1 SGHRS and CDR2 YFSETQ. The CDR3 is CASSAGIRDSEAFF. The DNA for the CDR3 is TGCGCCAGCAGCGCCGGAATCCGGGACAGTGAAGCTTTCTTT.

This clone was seen only once. The chain links TRBV19 to TRBJ2-7, with TRBD2 identical over 10 bases. The CDR3 length is 15 residues. The ends lost 2 bases at V and 1 base at J; junction bases unmatched: 2. The V gene's germline CDR1 is LNHDA and CDR2 SQIVND (reference sequence). CDR3 sequence reads: CASSITLAGSYEQYF. The CDR3 DNA reads TGTGCCAGTAGTATAACACTAGCGGGGTCCTACGAGCAGTACTTC. Full variable domain (missing parts from reference TRBV19 and TRBJ2-7): DGGITQSPKYLFRKEGQNVTLSCEQNLNHDAMYWYRQDPGQGLRLIYYSQIVNDFQKGDIAEGYSVSREKKESFPLTVTSAQKNPTAFYLCASSITLAGSYEQYFGPGTRLTVT.

The chain combines TRBV29-1 with TRBJ2-7; the match to TRBD1 covers 8 bases. This CDR3 comprises 13 residues. J lost 6 bases, V lost 7 bases, and 11 bases had no gene match. The V gene's germline CDR1 is SQVTM and CDR2 ANQGSEA. This CDR3 is CSGPPGQACEQYF. The CDR3 nucleotides read TGCAGCGGACCCCCGGGACAGGCTTGCGAGCAGTACTTC.

This clone was counted once. The rearrangement uses TRBV2 and TRBJ2-6; possibly TRBD1 for D (6 bases). In germline, CDR1 is SNHLY, CDR2 FYNNEI. With 7 bases removed from V and 2 bases from J, the gap between germline ends came to 15 bases. The CDR3 covers 16 residues. DNA for the CDR3: TGTGCCAGCACCTACAGGGTGGCCCCTGGGGCCAACGTCCTGACTTTC. Encoded protein: CASTYRVAPGANVLTF.

V is TRBV4-1 and J is TRBJ1-6; TRBD1 matches at 8 bases. The germline gives CDR1 MGHRA, CDR2 YSYEKL. CDR3 size: 16 residues. Trimming cost V 4 bases and J 6 bases; bases outside gene matches: 8. As DNA, the CDR3 is TGCGCCAGCAGCCTACTACAGGGGGGGAGTAATTCACCCCTCCACTTT. It specifies CASSLLQGGSNSPLHF.

The CDR3 DNA reads as TGTGCCAGCAGCCGAAGACAGGGGAGCGACTCCTACAATGAGCAGTTCTTC. Encoded protein: CASSRRQGSDSYNEQFF. V gene TRBV11-2 combines with J gene TRBJ2-1; 8 bases are a match to TRBD1. This CDR3 has 17 amino acids. The ends lost 5 bases at V and 0 bases at J; junction bases unmatched: 9. CDR1 is SGHAT and CDR2 is FQNNGV in the germline V gene.

V usage is TRBV6-6 and J usage is TRBJ1-2; 7 bases line up with TRBD1. V lost 6 bases, J lost 4 bases, and 8 bases stayed unmatched. CDR1 and CDR2 from the germline V gene are MNHNY and SVGAGI (reference sequence). CDR3 length: 14 amino acids. DNA for the CDR3: TGTGCCAGCAGCAAACAGGGGCTCAGCTATGGCTACACCTTC. Protein: CASSKQGLSYGYTF.

The rearrangement joins TRBV6-2 or TRBV6-3 to TRBJ1-6; D call uncertain. V was shortened by 4 bases and J by 0 bases, with 7 bases between the two germline ends. There are 15 residues in the CDR3. Germline V gene data show CDR1 as MNHEY and CDR2 as SVGEGT. CDR3 sequence reads: CASSLAGSYNSPLHF. In DNA, the CDR3 is TGTGCCAGCAGTTTAGCGGGCTCCTATAATTCACCCCTCCACTTT.